This T cell receptor (beta chain) was profiled in a study of spatial heterogeneity in lung cancer. This clonotype has ten or more counts. Documented time point: blood at routine non-recurrence follow-up after resection. All TCR cDNA molecules were individually tagged with a unique molecular identifier. One entry per CDR3 protein results from TCRdb running MiXCR on the 5' RACE reads. Among tens of thousands of distinct CDR3 sequences listed, approximately 12% were seen once. Germline CDR1 reads LGHNT; CDR2 reads FRNRAP. The CDR3 totals 15 residues. V was pared by 1 base and J by 0 bases, with 9 bases between.

Material: PBMCs, obtained at follow-up. The chain carries TRBV12-5 and TRBJ2-5, with D possibly being TRBD1 (6 bases). The clonotype originates from a male donor with early-stage non-small cell lung cancer. CDR3 sequence (DNA): TGTGCTAGTGGTTTGGGACAGGCGTACCAAGAGACCCAGTACTTC. It encodes CASGLGQAYQETQYF. The variable domain in full, completed from reference TRBV12-5 and TRBJ2-5, reads DARVTQTPRHKVTEMGQEVTMRCQPILGHNTVFWYRQTMMQGLELLAYFRNRAPLDDSGMPKDRFSAEMPDATLATLKIQPSEPRDSAVYFCASGLGQAYQETQYFGPGTRLLVL.